The 19 T cell receptor beta chains listed next were all sequenced from one sample in a study of T cell clonality in common variable immunodeficiency. The data were produced by immunoSEQ multiplex PCR, yet TCRdb's version contains in-frame clones alone and is incomplete. The table records 50,000 to 55,000 clones without singletons, the ten largest covering about 1.8%. Sample: peripheral blood mononuclear cells. These receptors were taken from a person aged 18 to 75 in good health.

This clone has a count of ten or more. The sequenced fragment ends 3 residues before the CDR3 boundary, so the rest is inferred from the germline J gene. The genes are TRBV20-1 and TRBJ1-2; TRBD1 matches 7 bases. CDR3 length: 14 amino acids. The V gene's germline CDR1 is DFQATT and CDR2 SNEGSKA (reference sequence). The junction had 8 bases not matched to a gene; V was cut back by 5 bases and J by 2 bases. Partial CDR3 DNA: TGCAGTGCTTCTACAGGGGTTTTCAACTATGGC. It yields the protein CSASTGVFNYG. The CDR3 in its entirety is CSASTGVFNYGYTF.

This clone was detected ten times or more. The read terminates 3 residues before the CDR3 end, so the remaining end is supplied by the germline J gene. The chain employs TRBV19 and TRBJ1-6; a weak D match, TRBD1 (5 bases). With 5 bases removed from V and 0 bases from J, the gap between germline ends came to 14 bases. This CDR3 spans 17 amino acids. Germline V lookup: CDR1 LNHDA, CDR2 SQIVND (reference sequence). The part of the CDR3 DNA that was read is TGTGCCAGTAGTGTATCGGGGGGATCCTCCTATAATTCACCC. Protein: CASSVSGGSSYNSP. The entire CDR3 sequence reads CASSVSGGSSYNSPLHF. Complete variable domain (other parts from reference TRBV19 and TRBJ1-6): DGGITQSPKYLFRKEGQNVTLSCEQNLNHDAMYWYRQDPGQGLRLIYYSQIVNDFQKGDIAEGYSVSREKKESFPLTVTSAQKNPTAFYLCASSVSGGSSYNSPLHFGNGTRLTVT.

This clone was seen at least ten times. The read gets to within 3 residues of the CDR3 end, and the germline J gene fills in the rest. The V gene is TRBV19, the J gene TRBJ2-7; possible D gene TRBD2, 6 bases. Germline CDR1 LNHDA, CDR2 SQIVND (reference sequence). Trimming shortened V by 1 base and J by 6 bases, and 7 bases separated the two germline ends. CDR3 length equals 12 residues. The sequenced part of the CDR3 DNA is TGTGCCAGTAGTATAGGTAGCGGCGAG. It is translated as CASSIGSGE. From start to end, the CDR3 is CASSIGSGEQYF. Combining the CDR3 with reference TRBV19 and TRBJ2-7 gives the whole variable domain DGGITQSPKYLFRKEGQNVTLSCEQNLNHDAMYWYRQDPGQGLRLIYYSQIVNDFQKGDIAEGYSVSREKKESFPLTVTSAQKNPTAFYLCASSIGSGEQYFGPGTRLTVT.

This clone was found many times. The read falls 3 residues short of the CDR3 end, and the missing part is taken from the germline J gene. This rearrangement joins TRBV2 to TRBJ2-4, with 9 bases identical to TRBD1. Trimming at V came to 8 bases and at J to 6 bases, leaving 5 bases not matched to a gene. In germline, CDR1 is SNHLY, CDR2 FYNNEI. The CDR3 contains 13 residues. CDR3: CASSQGAGNIQYF. The CDR3 bases that were read are TGTGCCAGCTCACAGGGGGCTGGAAACATT. The variable domain in full, with the rest retrieved from reference TRBV2 and TRBJ2-4, is EPEVTQTPSHQVTQMGQEVILRCVPISNHLYFYWYRQILGQKVEFLVSFYNNEISEKSEIFDDQFSVERPDGSNFTLKIRSTKLEDSAMYFCASSQGAGNIQYFGAGTRLSVL.

This clone was counted ten times or more. The sequence runs out 3 residues before the end of the CDR3; the remainder is reconstructed from the germline J gene. The gene calls are TRBV7-2 and TRBJ1-1, with a possible D match to TRBD1 (5 bases). V lost 5 bases and J 5 bases, leaving 15 bases between the germline ends. In germline, CDR1 is SGHTA, CDR2 FQGNSA. The CDR3 extends over 14 amino acids. The covered CDR3 bases are TGTGCCAGCAGCCGGGGGGGGGAAGAGACTGAA. Its protein is CASSRGGEETE. The complete CDR3 sequence is CASSRGGEETEAFF.

This clone was detected a few times. The CDR3 extends 3 residues past the end of the read, so its final part is completed from the germline J gene. The chain employs TRBV7-9 and TRBJ2-3; TRBD1 matches at 7 bases. CDR1 is SEHNR, CDR2 FQNEAQ, per germline (reference sequence). V dropped 2 bases and J dropped 0; count of bases not matched to a gene: 2. CDR3 size: 15 residues. CDR3 protein: CASSLTGASTDTQYF. The DNA read from the CDR3 is TGTGCCAGCAGCTTAACAGGGGCCAGCACAGATACG.

As for this clone: The observed sequence ends 3 residues before the CDR3 terminus, with the missing tail filled in from the germline J gene. This chain links TRBV7-2 with TRBJ1-2, with D possibly matching TRBD1 (5 bases). V lost 5 bases, J lost 6 bases, and 13 bases lay in between. The length of the CDR3 is 13 residues. Per germline, CDR1 SGHTA and CDR2 FQGNSA. The CDR3 reads CASSRGAGNGYTF. The sequenced part of the CDR3 DNA is TGTGCCAGCAGCCGAGGGGCAGGGAATGGC.

Regarding this clone: The CDR3 is cut off 3 residues early in the read; its end comes from the germline J gene. The V gene is TRBV7-2, the J gene TRBJ2-7; 10 bases line up with TRBD2. V lost 5 bases, J lost 5 bases, and 9 bases stayed unmatched. In germline, CDR1 is SGHTA, CDR2 FQGNSA. This CDR3 is built from 15 residues. This CDR3 is CASSLRTSGSDEQYF. The part of the CDR3 DNA that was read is TGTGCCAGCAGCCTCCGGACTAGCGGCTCTGACGAG.

This clone was counted ten times or more. The CDR3 end lies 3 residues beyond the end of the read and is filled in from the germline J gene. V and J are TRBV20-1 and TRBJ2-7, with 10 nucleotides matching TRBD1. The CDR3 covers 12 residues. V trimming: 5 bases; J trimming: 5 bases; junction bases outside the gene matches: 3. From germline, CDR1 is DFQATT and CDR2 SNEGSKA (reference sequence). The CDR3 here is CSAGDRGHEQYF. The sequenced CDR3 bases are TGCAGTGCTGGGGACAGGGGCCACGAG.

Comment on this clone: The CDR3 end is not reached by the read, which stops 3 residues before it; the germline J gene fills it in. The J gene is TRBJ1-2, the V gene TRBV20-1; possibly TRBD1 for D (5 bases). The CDR3 covers 14 residues. Per germline, CDR1 DFQATT and CDR2 SNEGSKA (reference sequence). The chain's CDR3 is CSARSLAGPLDYTF. Incomplete CDR3 DNA: TGCAGTGCTAGAAGTCTAGCGGGACCCCTAGAC.

This clone came up many times. The covered CDR3 bases are TGTGCCAGCTCACAGACTAGGGGGCGAACATGGACTGAA. Translating it yields CASSQTRGRTWTE. The CDR3 in full is CASSQTRGRTWTEAFF. The rearrangement links TRBV18 to TRBJ1-1; TRBD1 matches 7 bases. The read ends 3 residues shy of where the CDR3 ends; the end is completed using the germline J gene. CDR3 length: 16 amino acids. Unmatched junction bases numbered 13, after V lost 4 bases and J lost 5 bases. Germline values: CDR1 KGHSH, CDR2 LQKENI.

This clone was recorded at least ten times. The CDR3 is cut off 3 residues early in the read; its end comes from the germline J gene. The genes are TRBV9 and TRBJ2-3; 10 bases agree with TRBD2. The CDR3 sequence is 18 residues long. The germline CDR1 and CDR2 sequences are SGDLS and YYNGEE. J lost 0 bases, V lost 4 bases, and 11 bases had no gene match. The part of the CDR3 DNA that was read is TGTGCCAGCAGCATGGGAATAGCGGGGGGCCTAAGCACAGATACG. Translation: CASSMGIAGGLSTDT. The whole CDR3 is CASSMGIAGGLSTDTQYF.

This clone was recorded at least ten times. The missing CDR3 end, 3 residues past where the read stops, is filled in from the germline J gene. The chain links TRBV4-1 to TRBJ2-1; 9 bases are a match to TRBD2. CDR3 length: 15 residues. Trimming removed 1 base from V and 4 bases from J; junction bases left unmatched: 2. Germline V gene sequence: CDR1 MGHRA, CDR2 YSYEKL. Incomplete CDR3 DNA: TGCGCCAGCAGCCAAGGTAGCGGGGGATACAATGAG. This codes for CASSQGSGGYNE. The complete CDR3 protein is CASSQGSGGYNEQFF.

In this sample, this clone turned up a few times. This chain's CDR3 is CSARPTGTGSEPQYF. CDR3 DNA (partial): TGCAGTGCTAGACCAACCGGGACAGGGTCGGAACCG. The chain employs TRBV20-1 and TRBJ2-3; 9 bases are shared with TRBD1. The read ends 3 residues shy of where the CDR3 ends; the end is completed using the germline J gene. The CDR3 extends over 15 amino acids. Looked up from germline, CDR1 is DFQATT and CDR2 is SNEGSKA (reference sequence).

Many counts were recorded for this clone. The read stops 3 residues short of the end of the CDR3; the missing end is completed from the germline J gene. The chain couples TRBV5-4 to TRBJ2-3, with D perhaps matching TRBD2 (7 bases). The CDR3 runs 14 residues. Germline V gene lookup returns CDR1 SGHNT and CDR2 YYREEE (reference sequence). V was pared by 4 bases and J by 4 bases, with 13 bases between. CDR3 loop: CASSLGGEADTQYF. The CDR3 DNA, read in part, is TGTGCCAGCAGCCTAGGGGGGGAGGCAGATACG.

This clone has ten or more counts. The junction and the germline gene differ at one end; a read error may be behind it. The sequence runs out 3 residues before the end of the CDR3; the remainder is reconstructed from the germline J gene. The chain carries TRBV4-2 and TRBJ2-3; D may correspond to TRBD1 or TRBD2 (5 bases each). The germline gives CDR1 LGHNA, CDR2 YNFKEQ. There are 16 residues in the CDR3. The part of the CDR3 DNA that was read is TGCGCCAGCAGCCAAGAGGGGCAGCCACGCACAGATACG. This sequence encodes CASSQEGQPRTDT. In full, the CDR3 is CASSQEGQPRTDTQYF.

The sample holds many counts of this clone. The DNA ends 3 residues before the CDR3 does, and the rest of the CDR3 is filled in from the germline J gene. The genes are TRBV20-1 and TRBJ2-4, with 7 bases lining up with TRBD1. The CDR3 is made up of 13 amino acids. CDR1 and CDR2 from the germline V gene are DFQATT and SNEGSKA (reference sequence). With V trimmed by 6 bases and J by 3 bases, 5 bases remained unmatched. The CDR3 loop reads CSATGVFKNIQYF. CDR3 bases read: TGCAGTGCAACAGGGGTTTTCAAAAACATT.

This clone was detected only a few times. Other DNA sequences in this sample translate to the same CDR3. This chain's CDR3 is CASSPRTGSPRGGYTF. The sequenced CDR3 bases are TGTGCCAGCAGCCCCCGGACAGGGTCCCCAAGGGGTGGC. The rearrangement uses TRBV7-6 and TRBJ1-2, with 8 bases lining up with TRBD1. The DNA ends 3 residues before the CDR3 does, and the rest of the CDR3 is filled in from the germline J gene. This CDR3 contains 16 residues. Looked up from germline, CDR1 is SGHVS and CDR2 is FNYEAQ. V lost 5 bases, J lost 7 bases, and 15 bases stayed unmatched.

This clone has a count of ten or more. The read terminates 3 residues before the CDR3 end, so the remaining end is supplied by the germline J gene. The chain joins TRBV5-5 to TRBJ2-2, with D uncertain. Deletions cut 4 bases from V and 6 bases from J, with 10 bases between. Germline V gene lookup returns CDR1 SGHKS and CDR2 YYEKEE (reference sequence). There are 13 residues in the CDR3. CDR3 DNA (partial): TGTGCCAGCAGCCCCGGGTGGCCCGGGGAG. Protein product: CASSPGWPGE. The entire CDR3 reads CASSPGWPGELFF.